This T cell receptor beta chain comes out of a study of blood T cell repertoires in COVID-19. Study at large: T cells, B-cell-depleted T cells, or PBMCs provided the cDNA or gDNA that served as material.

Germline-derived CDR1 and CDR2 are KGHDR and SFDVKD. The J segment lost 8 bases and the V segment lost 3 bases, leaving 4 bases of the junction unmatched. There are 13 residues in the CDR3. The cohort comprised adults aged about 18 to 89 years residing in approximately 22 US areas. Repertoires were generated with immunoSEQ multiplex PCR, while TCRdb's copy carries only in-frame clones and drops some. This sample yields about 200,000 clones, of which approximately 83% are seen a single time; roughly 7% belongs to the top ten. The source material was PBMCs or T cells enriched from blood (not recorded which). The TCR comes from a man aged 35 to 55 who had recovered from COVID-19. J is TRBJ1-1 and V is TRBV24-1; the match to TRBD1 covers 8 bases. The chain's CDR3 is CATSDGDRQEAFF. CDR3 nucleotides: TGTGCCACCAGTGATGGGGACAGGCAAGAAGCTTTCTTT.